The 15 T cell receptor beta chains below were found in one sample sequenced in a study of shared clonotypes between healthy human individuals. TCRdb's table, derived via immunoSEQ multiplex PCR, lists solely in-frame clones and lacks some. The sample includes millions of clones, approximately 94% of them seen just once. CD45RO-negative, CCR7-positively selected cells formed the naive CD8 fraction, excluding terminally differentiated effector memory CD45RA+ cells. The material sequenced was naive CD8+ T cells sorted from blood. The source is a man younger than 35 in good health.

The gene calls are TRBV6-5 and TRBJ2-3, with D possibly being TRBD1 (6 bases). V lost 7 bases and J lost 3, with 14 bases in between. Germline CDR1 and CDR2: MNHEY and SVGAGI. CDR3 length: 14 residues. CDR3 DNA sequence: TGTGCCAGCACGGACAGTGAGGGGACAGATACGCAGTATTTT. Its protein is CASTDSEGTDTQYF.

The chain links TRBV11-3 to TRBJ2-7; D is undetermined. The CDR3 length is 13 residues. The V and J ends lost 1 base and 2 bases respectively, with 6 bases between them. CDR1 and CDR2 from the germline V gene are SGHNT and YENEEA. CDR3 sequence (DNA): TGTGCCAGCAGCTTAGGCATTGCCTACGAGCAGTACTTC. This gives the protein CASSLGIAYEQYF.

J is TRBJ1-2 and V is TRBV4-2; the D is unclear. Germline lookup yields CDR1 LGHNA and CDR2 YNFKEQ. This CDR3 spans 14 amino acids. Trimming removed 3 bases at V and 3 bases at J, with 11 bases between. CDR3: CASSQDPGDYGYTF. The DNA of the CDR3 is TGTGCCAGCAGCCAGGACCCCGGGGACTATGGCTACACCTTC.

This chain connects TRBV7-6 to TRBJ2-1, with D tentatively TRBD1 (5 bases). The CDR3 consists of 15 residues. CDR1 is SGHVS and CDR2 is FNYEAQ in the germline V gene. Deletions cut 1 base from V and 3 bases from J, with 10 bases between. The CDR3 nucleotides read TGTGCCAGCAGCTTAGTGGGCAGGGACTACAATGAGCAGTTCTTC. This translates into CASSLVGRDYNEQFF. Full variable domain (remainder filled in from reference TRBV7-6 and TRBJ2-1): GAGVSQSPRYKVTKRGQDVALRCDPISGHVSLYWYRQALGQGPEFLTYFNYEAQQDKSGLPNDRFSAERPEGSISTLTIQRTEQRDSAMYRCASSLVGRDYNEQFFGPGTRLTVL.

Note on this clone: In the same sample, other DNA sequences code for this CDR3. The rearrangement uses TRBV6-5 and TRBJ2-2; D not certain. Deletions cut 0 bases from V and 5 bases from J, with 7 bases between. Germline CDR1 MNHEY, CDR2 SVGAGI. This CDR3 has 14 amino acids. CDR3 region: CASSYSGVTGELFF. The DNA of the CDR3 is TGTGCCAGCAGTTACTCTGGTGTTACCGGGGAGCTGTTTTTT.

The CDR3 loop reads CASSPTGAQNYGYTF. CDR3 DNA: TGTGCCAGCAGCCCTACAGGGGCCCAAAACTATGGCTACACCTTC. The chain links TRBV2 to TRBJ1-2; 7 nucleotides match TRBD1. Germline loops: CDR1 SNHLY, CDR2 FYNNEI. The CDR3 totals 15 residues. V dropped 6 bases and J dropped 2; count of bases not matched to a gene: 9.

Only a few counts were recorded for this clone. V usage is TRBV28 and J usage is TRBJ1-5, with TRBD1 matching 10 bases. Trimming at V came to 4 bases and at J to 4 bases, leaving 4 bases not matched to a gene. The CDR3 is 15 amino acids. The germline CDR1 and CDR2 sequences are MDHEN and SYDVKM. The CDR3 here is CASSWGQGSNQPQHF. CDR3 DNA sequence: TGTGCCAGCAGTTGGGGACAGGGGTCGAATCAGCCCCAGCATTTT.

The rearrangement uses TRBV30 and TRBJ2-7, with D unresolved. This CDR3 comprises 17 residues. Germline V gene lookup returns CDR1 GTSNPN and CDR2 SVGIG (reference sequence). Trimming removed 1 base from V and 2 bases from J, with 21 bases in between. CDR3 loop: CAWSGGNHLLQPYEQYF. CDR3 sequence (DNA): TGTGCCTGGAGTGGGGGAAACCACCTCCTACAGCCCTACGAGCAGTACTTC.

A word on this clone: Other DNA sequences in this specimen translate into the identical CDR3. CDR3 DNA: TGTGCCAGCAGCCCCGGGACTAGCTCCTACGAGCAGTACTTC. Encoded protein: CASSPGTSSYEQYF. The rearrangement joins TRBV7-2 to TRBJ2-7; 8 positions match TRBD2. With V trimmed by 5 bases and J by 0 bases, 3 bases remained unmatched. The CDR3 runs to 14 residues. Germline V gene data show CDR1 as SGHTA and CDR2 as FQGNSA. Complete variable domain (other parts from reference TRBV7-2 and TRBJ2-7): GAGVSQSPSNKVTEKGKDVELRCDPISGHTALYWYRQSLGQGLEFLIYFQGNSAPDKSGLPSDRFSAERTGGSVSTLTIQRTQQEDSAVYLCASSPGTSSYEQYFGPGTRLTVT.

The chain links TRBV19 to TRBJ1-1; D remains ambiguous. Trimming left V 11 bases short and J 1 base short, with 14 bases between. Per germline, CDR1 LNHDA and CDR2 SQIVND (reference sequence). The CDR3 is 13 amino acids. The CDR3 loop is CACDGSGNTEAFF. Written as DNA, the CDR3 is TGTGCCTGCGACGGGTCAGGGAACACTGAAGCTTTCTTT.

The V call is TRBV5-4, the J call TRBJ1-5, with unresolved D. V lost 4 bases and J lost 5, with 16 bases in between. Germline V gene sequence: CDR1 SGHNT, CDR2 YYREEE (reference sequence). This CDR3 spans 15 amino acids. The chain's CDR3 is CASSPGLPRHQPQHF. DNA for the CDR3: TGTGCCAGCAGCCCTGGACTGCCCAGACATCAGCCCCAGCATTTT.

This chain uses TRBV30 with TRBJ1-1, with a weak D call TRBD1 (6 bases). The CDR3 is 13 amino acids. The germline CDR1 and CDR2 sequences are GTSNPN and SVGIG (reference sequence). V was trimmed by 5 bases and J by 8 bases, leaving 18 bases between them. The CDR3 coding sequence is TGTGCCTGGGCCTTAGACCAGGGGAGGGAAGCTTTCTTT. It specifies CAWALDQGREAFF.

The chain carries TRBV10-1 and TRBJ2-1, with D unclear. The CDR3 totals 15 residues. Per germline, CDR1 WNHNN and CDR2 SYGVQD (reference sequence). V was pared by 3 bases and J by 0 bases, with 9 bases between. CDR3 sequence (DNA): TGCGCCAGCAGTGAAGAGCCTAACTCCTACAATGAGCAGTTCTTC. Its translation is CASSEEPNSYNEQFF.

This rearrangement joins TRBV9 to TRBJ1-2, with D unclear. V was shortened by 0 bases and J by 4 bases, with 10 bases between the two germline ends. From germline, CDR1 is SGDLS and CDR2 YYNGEE. This CDR3 spans 14 amino acids. For the CDR3, the DNA is TGTGCCAGCAGCGTAGCGCAGGTGGCCTATGGCTACACCTTC. Translation gives CASSVAQVAYGYTF.

V and J are TRBV21-1 and TRBJ1-6. TRBV21-1 is a listed pseudogene. The CDR3 has 19 amino acids. Written as DNA, the CDR3 is TGTGCCAGCAGCAAAGCGCCGGGGAGACGGGGCTCCTATAATTCACCCCTCCACTTT. Its translation is CASSKAPGRRGSYNSPLHF.